The rows below give T cell receptor beta chains drawn from one sample of a study of cytotoxic CD8 clonotypes in ibrutinib-treated CLL. TCRdb keeps only in-frame clones here, not all; method: immunoSEQ multiplex PCR. The sample lists some 130,000 clones, 80% to 90% seen once, with over 2% in the top ten. Sequenced here: PBMCs, sampled after 24 months of ibrutinib treatment. Source of these receptors: a human donor with chronic lymphocytic leukemia. Both conserved end residues are part of each CDR3. A D gene is named only where the DNA matches it firmly. Expanded clones are given a class, and other clones once, few, many or no size at all.

d_call clone_size j_call v_call cdr3_length cdr3_nt cdr3_aa
TRBD1 . TRBJ2-7 TRBV30 14 TGTGCCTGGAGTGTGTTGAGACAGGGTAGAGAGCAGTACTTC CAWSVLRQGREQYF
TRBD1 . TRBJ1-1 TRBV2 14 TGTGCCAGCAGAGGACAGGGGAGGCACACTGAAGCTTTCTTT CASRGQGRHTEAFF
. . TRBJ1-3 TRBV6-5 16 TGTGCCAGCAGTTACTCGGGGTTGGGCTCTGGAAACACCATATATTTT CASSYSGLGSGNTIYF
. . TRBJ1-4 TRBV7-9 15 TGTGCCAGCAGCCGGGGGGAAGGGAGTAATGAAAAACTGTTTTTT CASSRGEGSNEKLFF
. . TRBJ1-3 TRBV5-1 14 TGCGCCAGCAGCTTGGCCCCCGTCGGAAACACCATATATTTT CASSLAPVGNTIYF
TRBD1 . TRBJ2-5 TRBV28 15 TGTGCCAGCAGTTTTGGGGGACAGGGAGTGGAGACCCAGTACTTC CASSFGGQGVETQYF
. few TRBJ2-2 TRBV28 16 TGTGCCAGCACCATTAACCGGCATCAGAACACCGGGGAGCTGTTTTTT CASTINRHQNTGELFF
. few TRBJ1-4 TRBV4-3 13 TGCGCCAGCAGCCAAGACGAAGGGGAAAAACTGTTTTTT CASSQDEGEKLFF
. . TRBJ2-3 TRBV7-2 13 TGTGCCAGCAGCCAGAACCGGGCAGATACGCAGTATTTT CASSQNRADTQYF
. . TRBJ1-5 TRBV10-3 13 TGTGCCATCAGAGGGAGGGATGGTCAGCCCCAGCATTTT CAIRGRDGQPQHF
. . TRBJ2-3 TRBV9 15 TGTGCCAGCAGCGTAGATCTAGGGGGCACAGATACGCAGTATTTT CASSVDLGGTDTQYF
TRBD2 . TRBJ2-7 TRBV28 13 TGTGCCAGCAGTTCAGGACTAGCCAACGAGCAGTACTTC CASSSGLANEQYF
TRBD1 few TRBJ1-1 TRBV7-2 14 TGTGCCAGCAGCTCAACAGGGGGGTACACTGAAGCTTTCTTT CASSSTGGYTEAFF
. . TRBJ2-7 TRBV5-6 16 TGTGCCAGCAGCTGGAGAGTGGGGTGGGGTAGCTACGAGCAGTACTTC CASSWRVGWGSYEQYF
. . TRBJ1-3 TRBV18 12 TGTGCCAGCTCACCCCGTGGAAACACCATATATTTT CASSPRGNTIYF
. . TRBJ1-4 TRBV7-8 13 TGTGCCAGCAGTCGGGACCGGTATGAAAAACTGTTTTTT CASSRDRYEKLFF
TRBD2 . TRBJ2-1 TRBV5-1 15 TGCGCCAGCAGCTCCGGACTAGCGGGGGGCAATGAGCAGTTCTTC CASSSGLAGGNEQFF
TRBD1 . TRBJ1-6 TRBV7-2 14 TGTGCCAGCAGCTTAGACAGGGGGACCCGGCCCCTCCACTTT CASSLDRGTRPLHF
. . TRBJ2-7 TRBV19 15 TGTGCCAGTAGTTCATCCGGGAGTTTTCCCTACGAGCAGTACTTC CASSSSGSFPYEQYF
. . TRBJ1-6 TRBV7-9 15 TGTGCCAGCAGCTTAGCGGGGGACGGTAATTCACCCCTCCACTTT CASSLAGDGNSPLHF
TRBD2 . TRBJ2-1 TRBV7-9 18 TGTGCCAGCAGCTTACCACTAGCGGGCTTTAGCTCCTACAATGAGCAGTTCTTC CASSLPLAGFSSYNEQFF
. . TRBJ2-7 TRBV29-1 18 TGCAGCGTCCGGTCTACCAGTCGACAGTCGATGAGCTCCTACGAGCAGTACTTC CSVRSTSRQSMSSYEQYF
. . TRBJ1-1 TRBV18 13 TGTGCCAGCTCACCAAGCCAGAGCTGGGGAGCTTTCTTT CASSPSQSWGAFF
. . TRBJ2-2 TRBV28 14 TGTGCCAGCAGACCGCCGCTGTCGCCCGGGGAGCTGTTTTTT CASRPPLSPGELFF
. . TRBJ1-4 TRBV19 11 TGTGCCAGTCTATGGAATGAAAAACTGTTTTTT CASLWNEKLFF
TRBD1 . TRBJ1-2 TRBV11-1 15 TGTGCCAGCAGGGAGAAGGACAGGGCAGACTATGGCTACACCTTC CASREKDRADYGYTF
TRBD1 . TRBJ1-3 TRBV5-1 17 TGCGCCAGCGCGACAGGGGGTACTCAGAGCTCTGGAAACACCATATATTTT CASATGGTQSSGNTIYF
TRBD1 once TRBJ1-2 TRBV15 15 TGTGCCACCAGCAGAGATAAGGACAGGGCCCATGGCTACACCTTC CATSRDKDRAHGYTF
. . TRBJ2-1 TRBV5-1 14 TGCGCCAGCAGCTTGGGCTTGGAGGGCGGCGAGCAGTTCTTC CASSLGLEGGEQFF
. few TRBJ2-1 TRBV2 14 TGTGCCAGCAGCCCAGCGAACTCCTACAATGAGCAGTTCTTC CASSPANSYNEQFF
. . TRBJ2-3 TRBV18 16 TGTGCCAGCTCACCACCAGCCGACGGTAGCACAGATACGCAGTATTTT CASSPPADGSTDTQYF
TRBD1 . TRBJ2-5 TRBV4-2 15 TGTGCCAGCAGCCCGGGACAGAGGGGGCAAGAGACCCAGTACTTC CASSPGQRGQETQYF
. . TRBJ2-7 TRBV14 17 TGTGCCAGCAGCCACCCCGTGGGTAGCGGAGAAACCCACGAGCAGTACTTC CASSHPVGSGETHEQYF
. . TRBJ1-5 TRBV11-2 14 TGTGCCAGCAGCTCGGGACCGCGGGAGCAGCCCCAGCATTTT CASSSGPREQPQHF
. once TRBJ2-1 TRBV28 15 TGTGCCAGCAGGGAAGGGTCCTGGGTTGTTAGTGAGCAGTTCTTC CASREGSWVVSEQFF
. . TRBJ2-5 TRBV6-7 13 TGTGCCAGCACCAGGGTAGCAGGGGAGACCCAGTACTTC CASTRVAGETQYF
. . TRBJ1-6 TRBV6-5 13 TGTGCCAGCAGTCCAGGGAAGGGGGCACCCCTCCACTTT CASSPGKGAPLHF
TRBD2 . TRBJ2-3 TRBV5-1 16 TGCGCCAGCAGCTTGGAAGGGCGGGGGGCCACAGATACGCAGTATTTT CASSLEGRGATDTQYF
. . TRBJ2-5 TRBV7-3 13 TGTGCCAGCAGCTCGGGCCGGGGAGAGACCCAGTACTTC CASSSGRGETQYF
TRBD1 once TRBJ1-1 TRBV10-3 14 TGTGCCGTACAGGGGGCTTTACTGAACACTGAAGCTTTCTTT CAVQGALLNTEAFF
. . TRBJ2-5 TRBV6-1 14 TGTGCCAGCAGTGGATCTTTTCGGCGAGAGACCCAGTACTTC CASSGSFRRETQYF
TRBD1 . TRBJ2-1 TRBV11-3 15 TGTGCCAGCAGCCCTCGGGGACAGGGGGACAATGAGCAGTTCTTC CASSPRGQGDNEQFF
. . TRBJ2-5 TRBV28 13 TGTGCCAGCAGTTTGGGGAGCCAAGAGACCCAGTACTTC CASSLGSQETQYF
. . TRBJ2-7 TRBV6-5 15 TGTGCCAGCAGTTACTCGGCCTTGGGGGCATACGAGCAGTACTTC CASSYSALGAYEQYF
TRBD1 . TRBJ2-2 TRBV10-3 15 TGTGCCATCACCGAACCCGGACAGGGGGCCGGGGAGCTGTTTTTT CAITEPGQGAGELFF
. many TRBJ2-7 TRBV28 12 TGTGCCAGCAGTTTGGCGGCCTACGAGCAGTACTTC CASSLAAYEQYF
. once TRBJ2-7 TRBV6-5 13 TGTGCCAGCAGTTACTCGAGCGCGACCCAGCAGTACTTC CASSYSSATQQYF
TRBD1 once TRBJ1-2 TRBV11-2 15 TGTGCCAGCAGCTGGGCCGGGACAGAGAACTATGGCTACACCTTC CASSWAGTENYGYTF
TRBD1 . TRBJ2-7 TRBV19 14 TGTGCCAGTAGTAACGGACAGGGGTACTACGAGCAGTACTTC CASSNGQGYYEQYF
TRBD1 once TRBJ2-5 TRBV7-2 17 TGTGCCAGCAGCCCCAGAAGCCAGGACAGGGACGGGGAGACCCAGTACTTC CASSPRSQDRDGETQYF
. . TRBJ1-3 TRBV6-5 15 TGTGCCAGCAGGGGTTACAGGGAACCTGGAAACACCATATATTTT CASRGYREPGNTIYF